This T cell receptor (beta chain) was identified during a study of CXCR3-negative and CXCR3-positive naive CD8 T cells. The authors made the TRB cDNA libraries by 5' RACE using UMI labels. TCRdb reworked the 5' RACE reads into one entry per CDR3 protein, no DNA. The sample totals 150,000 or so distinct CDR3 sequences; its top ten clones hold around 0.3%. The CDR3 runs to 14 residues. Germline loops: CDR1 MDHEN, CDR2 SYDVKM. Findings and caveats of the study: CXCR3-positive naive cells had more hydrophobic TRB CDR3s than CXCR3-negative naive cells.

Remarks on this clonotype: Its target is unknown.

Sequenced material: naive CXCR3+ CD8+ T cells from blood. Described subset: CD45RO-CCR7+CD27+CD95- naive CD8+ T cells expressing CXCR3 (TNR3+). The sequence was obtained from a human donor in good health. Some clones in this sample may be carry-over from other donors' samples. This sequence joins TRBV28 and TRBJ2-1; with no DNA, the TCRdb D assignment of TRBD1 cannot be verified. Here the CDR3 reads CASSLFSLGQEQFF.